The 4 T cell receptor beta chains presented below share a single source sample, sequenced in a study of cytomegalovirus exposure and HLA in healthy donors. The PCR employed 60 Vbeta primers together with 13 Jbeta primers. TCRdb's copy holds only in-frame clones and misses some; the assay was immunoSEQ multiplex PCR. The data hold 150,000 or so clones, with 76% observed a single time. What was sequenced was PBMCs. These receptors came from a male donor in good health and CMV-seronegative.

The chain links TRBV28 to TRBJ1-1; a weak D match, TRBD1 (5 bases). Germline V lookup: CDR1 MDHEN, CDR2 SYDVKM. The CDR3 length is 12 residues. Trimming pared 9 bases from V and 5 bases from J, leaving 13 bases between. CDR3 in DNA: TGTGCCAGTTGCGGGGGGATAACTGAAGCTTTCTTT. Amino acids: CASCGGITEAFF.

About this clone: Its ends do not fully match the called genes, so a read error is possible. This rearrangement joins TRBV7-9 to TRBJ1-4, with TRBD1 identical over 7 bases. This CDR3 spans 16 amino acids. Germline V gene sequence: CDR1 SEHNR, CDR2 FQNEAQ (reference sequence). The CDR3, as DNA: TGTTCCAGCAGCCTCATTCCGGGACAGCAGGGGGAAAAACTGTTTTTT. Translated: CSSSLIPGQQGEKLFF.

The rearrangement uses TRBV27 and TRBJ1-1; TRBD1 matches at 9 bases. Germline V CDR1 and CDR2: MNHEY, SMNVEV (reference sequence). Unmatched junction bases numbered 3, after V lost 7 bases and J lost 3 bases. This CDR3 is built from 13 residues. This CDR3 is CASIRQGDTEAFF. The CDR3, as DNA: TGTGCCAGCATAAGACAGGGGGACACTGAAGCTTTCTTT.

The chain links TRBV4-3 to TRBJ1-3; D perhaps matches TRBD1 (6 bases). Trimming removed 0 bases from V and 4 bases from J, with 13 bases in between. The CDR3 contains 16 residues. Germline CDR1 LGHNA, CDR2 YSLEER. The CDR3 region is CASSQDGGASGNTIYF. CDR3 DNA sequence: TGCGCCAGCAGCCAAGATGGGGGGGCGAGCGGAAACACCATATATTTT.